This record looks at one TCR beta chain sequence and its context. Its specificity is unknown. This record comes from a study of graft-versus-host responses after intestinal transplantation. The wider study: Transplants were multivisceral, liver-intestinal, or isolated intestinal. Every recipient underwent anti-thymocyte globulin induction, then tacrolimus and steroids for roughly 3 years.

Sequenced by immunoSEQ multiplex PCR; TCRdb stores in-frame clones only, minus some. The sample lists about 120,000 clones, just under 95% occurring once. CDR1 LGHNA and CDR2 YNFKEQ come from the germline V gene. Trimming removed 0 bases from V and 3 bases from J; junction bases left unmatched: 5. This CDR3 is 16 amino acids long. The study's findings and limits: Researchers found GvH clones in recipient marrow, and some showed up first in ileum or blood. Graft-donor T cell macrochimerism coincided with high graft-versus-host to host-versus-graft clonal ratios in allografts.

The genes are TRBV4-2 and TRBJ2-7, with TRBD2 identical over 10 bases. Sample: unstimulated CD4+ T cells sorted from spleen or lymph node cells, taken before intestinal transplant. The TCR comes from a human donor who received an intestinal transplant. The CDR3 region is CASSQEEASGSYEQYF. The CDR3 DNA sequence: TGTGCCAGCAGCCAAGAGGAGGCTAGCGGGAGCTACGAGCAGTACTTC.